This is a list of T cell receptor beta chains from one sample in a study of sequential checkpoint blockade in melanoma. The assay was immunoSEQ multiplex PCR, and TCRdb's table has in-frame clones only and misses some. Of about 38,000 clones listed, about 88% are singletons. Sequencing was performed on CD8+ T cells sorted from blood (inferred from file names), taken from a patient given nivolumab and ipilimumab in sequence. The origin of the receptors is a human donor with melanoma. Each CDR3 is given with its conserved first and last residue. A D gene is named only where the DNA matches it firmly. Rows may omit the clone size; those that give it use once, few, many or a size class.

cdr3_aa cdr3_nt clone_size d_call j_call v_call
CASSGTGGIYTEAFF TGTGCCAGTAGTGGTACAGGGGGCATATACACTGAAGCTTTCTTT - TRBD1 TRBJ1-1 TRBV19
CASSYSQGGTEAFF TGTGCCAGCAGTTACAGCCAGGGAGGTACTGAAGCTTTCTTT - - TRBJ1-1 TRBV6-5
CASSNQGAETQYF TGTGCCAGCAGCAACCAGGGGGCAGAGACCCAGTACTTC - TRBD1 TRBJ2-5 TRBV7-9
CASSPRQFSNQPQHF TGTGCCAGCAGTCCTCGACAGTTTAGCAATCAGCCCCAGCATTTT - - TRBJ1-5 TRBV6-5
CASSLIPQDSSYEQYF TGTGCCAGCAGCTTAATTCCCCAGGATTCCTCCTACGAGCAGTACTTC - - TRBJ2-7 TRBV7-9
CASSSSGGLNEQFF TGCGCCAGCAGCTCTAGCGGGGGGCTCAATGAGCAGTTCTTC - TRBD2 TRBJ2-1 TRBV4-1
CASSVPFGGANYGYTF TGTGCCAGCAGCGTACCTTTTGGGGGGGCCAACTATGGCTACACCTTC - - TRBJ1-2 TRBV9
CASSQNPGQGVDTEAFF TGTGCCAGCAGCCAAAACCCGGGACAGGGGGTGGATACTGAAGCTTTCTTT - TRBD1 TRBJ1-1 TRBV7-6
CASSDPGLAGPANTGELFF TGTGCCAGCAGCGATCCGGGACTAGCGGGACCCGCCAACACCGGGGAGCTGTTTTTT - TRBD2 TRBJ2-2 TRBV9
CASSLGTGGSGANVLTF TGTGCCAGCAGCCTAGGGACAGGGGGCTCTGGGGCCAACGTCCTGACTTTC - TRBD1 TRBJ2-6 TRBV4-2
CASSGGTRGLGETQYF TGTGCCAGCAGTGGGGGCACAAGGGGCCTCGGAGAGACCCAGTACTTC - - TRBJ2-5 TRBV2
CASRIAGGAKNIQYF TGTGCCAGCAGGATAGCGGGAGGGGCCAAAAACATTCAGTACTTC - TRBD2 TRBJ2-4 TRBV2
CASSLGTGPNEKLFF TGTGCCAGCAGCTTGGGGACAGGACCAAATGAAAAACTGTTTTTT - TRBD1 TRBJ1-4 TRBV7-3
CASSGIFIGREDTDTQYF TGTGCCAGCAGTGGTATTTTTATTGGGCGGGAGGATACAGATACGCAGTATTTT - TRBD2 TRBJ2-3 TRBV2
CASSAGGSTPRYGYTF TGTGCCAGCAGTGCGGGAGGATCAACCCCCCGCTATGGCTACACCTTC - - TRBJ1-2 TRBV27
CASSSDSGEGTEAFF TGTGCCAGCAGCTCCGACTCGGGGGAAGGAACTGAAGCTTTCTTT - - TRBJ1-1 TRBV7-6
CASSQDLGLSYEQYF TGCGCCAGCAGCCAAGACCTAGGCCTCTCCTACGAGCAGTACTTC - - TRBJ2-7 TRBV4-1
CASRSREGSPANYGYTF TGTGCAAGTCGCTCCAGGGAAGGCAGTCCAGCTAACTATGGCTACACCTTC - - TRBJ1-2 TRBV12-2
CATRERGLNYGYTF TGTGCCACTCGAGAGCGGGGACTTAACTATGGCTACACCTTC once - TRBJ1-2 TRBV27
CASSLFGVGGSTNTGELFF TGTGCCAGCAGTTTATTCGGGGTCGGCGGGAGCACAAACACCGGGGAGCTGTTTTTT - TRBD2 TRBJ2-2 TRBV28
CASSSSRGRLSYNEQFF TGTGCCAGCAGTTCCAGCCGCGGGAGGCTCTCCTACAATGAGCAGTTCTTC once TRBD2 TRBJ2-1 TRBV27
CASSLLSTSGSLKVEQFF TGTGCCAGCAGCTTACTATCGACTAGCGGGAGTCTTAAGGTTGAGCAGTTCTTC - TRBD2 TRBJ2-1 TRBV7-2
CASSQDWPGISYEQYF TGTGCCAGCAGCCAAGATTGGCCAGGGATTTCCTACGAGCAGTACTTC - - TRBJ2-7 TRBV4-2
CASSPSWGQGYEQYF TGTGCCAGCAGCCCCAGCTGGGGACAGGGTTACGAGCAGTACTTC once TRBD1 TRBJ2-7 TRBV9
CASSFTGRGNNEQFF TGTGCCAGCAGTTTCACAGGGAGGGGGAACAATGAGCAGTTCTTC once - TRBJ2-1 TRBV2
CASSLTGTGNEQFF TGTGCCAGCAGCTTAACCGGGACTGGCAATGAGCAGTTCTTC - - TRBJ2-1 TRBV7-3
CASSASLGTGDQPQHF TGTGCCAGCAGTGCGAGCCTAGGGACAGGAGATCAGCCCCAGCATTTT - TRBD1 TRBJ1-5 TRBV2
CASSEPGGNEQYF TGCGCCAGCAGTGAGCCAGGGGGCAACGAGCAGTACTTC - TRBD1 TRBJ2-7 TRBV10-2
CASSSRLAGGPDTQYF TGTGCCAGCAGCTCTCGACTAGCGGGAGGGCCTGATACGCAGTATTTT - TRBD2 TRBJ2-3 TRBV14
CASSLRDRVVSNEQFF TGTGCCAGCAGTCTCCGGGACAGGGTAGTATCGAATGAGCAGTTCTTC - TRBD1 TRBJ2-1 TRBV27
CASSLEGDRVEKLFF TGTGCCAGCAGCCTCGAGGGGGACAGGGTCGAAAAACTGTTTTTT - TRBD1 TRBJ1-4 TRBV5-6